Sequencing of this TCR beta chain was carried out in a study of T-cell reconstitution after alpha-beta-depleted transplantation in children. Findings of the study overall: Newly produced T cells mostly accounted for T-cell counts and diversity one year post-transplant. The study traced high day-60 TCRbeta diversity in some patients to surviving recipient T cells and thymic progenitors. Where alpha-beta T cells came from about two months after transplant was reportedly several hundred expanded graft clones.

The authors prepared the TCRbeta library with unique molecular identifiers. Each CDR3 protein gets one entry after TCRdb re-called the PCR reads with MiXCR. There are over 200,000 distinct CDR3 sequences in the sample; approximately 11% occur only once, and about 30% lies in the top ten. The CDR3 totals 15 residues. V lost 6 bases, J lost 5 bases, and 20 bases lay in between. Germline lookup yields CDR1 MDHEN and CDR2 SYDVKM. This clonotype was found many times. Its matching antigen is unknown. V and J are TRBV28 and TRBJ2-7; D is possibly TRBD1 or TRBD2 (6 bases each). This sequence was found in a child under two years old with acute myeloid leukemia, due to receive a stem cell transplant. The input for sequencing was PBMCs, taken before TCRalphabeta/CD19-depleted stem cell transplant. The CDR3 sequence: CASRLRGGQSNEQYF. The DNA for the CDR3 is TGTGCCAGCAGGCTTCGAGGGGGGCAAAGTAACGAGCAGTACTTC.